This T cell receptor beta chain is drawn from a study of tumor and adjacent non-tumor tissue in lung cancer. The library came from three nested PCR rounds adapted from ARM-PCR protocols. TCRdb recomputed calls from the multiplex PCR reads with MiXCR, one row per CDR3 protein. The table includes approximately 150,000 distinct CDR3 sequences, approximately 70% detected once. The template was RNA from unsorted bulk tissue. The CDR3 has 15 amino acids. Points on this clonotype: Mismatch with germline at one junction end may stem from a read error.

Sequencing input: lung tumor tissue. This rearrangement joins TRBV12-3 or TRBV12-4 to TRBJ2-1; 12 nucleotides align to TRBD2. The clonotype comes from a man aged 60 to 69 with small cell lung cancer. In nucleotides, the CDR3 is TGTGACAGCAGCTCTCCGGGACTAGCGGGCTATGAGCAGTTCTTC. Protein sequence: CDSSSPGLAGYEQFF.